This TCR beta chain originates from a study of Ad26.COV2.S vaccination and SARS-CoV-2 variants. Germline V gene lookup returns CDR1 MNHNY and CDR2 SVGAGI (reference sequence). The CDR3 length is 15 residues. V lost 7 bases to trimming and J lost 7 bases; unmatched junction nucleotides: 13. Using immunoSEQ multiplex PCR, the repertoire was profiled, and TCRdb retains in-frame clones only, with some absent. The data hold over 110,000 clones, with 86% observed a single time. V and J are TRBV6-6 and TRBJ1-2; 9 bases line up with TRBD1. Specimen: peripheral blood, collected after recovery from COVID-19. The TCR sequence derives from a human donor who had recovered from COVID-19. The CDR3 nucleotides are TGTGCCAGCATCCCCCTGGACAGGGGAATGGGTGGCTACACCTTC. Encoded protein: CASIPLDRGMGGYTF.